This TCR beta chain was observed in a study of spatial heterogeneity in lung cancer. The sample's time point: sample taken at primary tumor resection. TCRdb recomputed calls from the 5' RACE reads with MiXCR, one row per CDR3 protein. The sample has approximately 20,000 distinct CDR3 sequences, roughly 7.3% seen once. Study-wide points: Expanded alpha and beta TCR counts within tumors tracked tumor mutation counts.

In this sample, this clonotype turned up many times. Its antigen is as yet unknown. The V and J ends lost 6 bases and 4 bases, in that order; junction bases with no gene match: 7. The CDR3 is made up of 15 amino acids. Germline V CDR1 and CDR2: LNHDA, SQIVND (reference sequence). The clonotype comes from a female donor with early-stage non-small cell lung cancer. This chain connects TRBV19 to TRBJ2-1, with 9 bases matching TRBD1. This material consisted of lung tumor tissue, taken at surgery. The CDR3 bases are TGTGCCAGTAGGCCGACCGGGACAGGGTACAATGAGCAGTTCTTC. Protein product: CASRPTGTGYNEQFF. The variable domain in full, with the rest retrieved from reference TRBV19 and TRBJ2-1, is DGGITQSPKYLFRKEGQNVTLSCEQNLNHDAMYWYRQDPGQGLRLIYYSQIVNDFQKGDIAEGYSVSREKKESFPLTVTSAQKNPTAFYLCASRPTGTGYNEQFFGPGTRLTVL.